This T cell receptor beta chain was sequenced during a study of cytomegalovirus exposure and HLA in healthy donors. Study conclusions and caveats: For TCR beta chains, V- and J-gene trimming was later linked to a missense DCLRE1C variant. In all likelihood, a cluster of highly shared sequence variants was a sequencing artifact. By a later analysis, the bulk of CMV-associated TCR beta chains appeared HLA-restricted. In an earlier analysis, most TCR beta V segments were productive about 87% or about 30% of the time.

A multiplex PCR was run with 60 Vbeta primers and 13 Jbeta primers. The assay was immunoSEQ multiplex PCR, and TCRdb's table has in-frame clones only and misses some. This repertoire shows 90,000 to 120,000 clones, 73% found once; its top ten account for 7.8%. The germline CDR1 and CDR2 sequences are SQVTM and ANQGSEA. The length of the CDR3 is 13 residues. Trimming removed 4 bases at V and 5 bases at J, with 12 bases between. Details on this clone: Antigen unknown.

This receptor was taken from a man under 40 in good health and CMV-seronegative. The specimen was PBMCs. The chain recombines TRBV29-1 with TRBJ1-3; D may be TRBD1 (6 bases). The CDR3 sequence is CSVAQGSRNTIYF. Here the CDR3 DNA reads TGCAGCGTTGCGCAGGGGAGTAGAAACACCATATATTTT. The complete variable domain, with remaining parts taken from reference TRBV29-1 and TRBJ1-3, reads SAVISQKPSRDICQRGTSLTIQCQVDSQVTMMFWYRQQPGQSLTLIATANQGSEATYESGFVIDKFPISRPNLTFSTLTVSNMSPEDSSIYLCSVAQGSRNTIYFGEGSWLTVV.